Listed below are T cell receptor beta chains from one sample, sequenced in a study of blood T cell repertoires in COVID-19. This table comes from immunoSEQ multiplex PCR, and its TCRdb copy is limited to in-frame clones, with some not included. The sample has 150,000 to 200,000 clones; roughly 85% are singletons. Sequencing was done on a sample of peripheral blood. Receptors were obtained from a man aged 60 to 75 with active or convalescent COVID-19. Both conserved end residues are part of each CDR3. Fields, in order: J gene, D gene, clone size, V gene, CDR3 protein, CDR3 DNA. The D gene is left open where the match is weak. Not every row has a clone size; where given, it reads once, few, many or a size class.

TRBJ2-2,TRBD2,.,TRBV4-1,CASSQDPSGFLGELFF,TGCGCCAGCAGCCAAGACCCTAGCGGGTTTCTCGGGGAGCTGTTTTTT
TRBJ2-3,TRBD1,.,TRBV29-1,CSGADRAHTDTQYF,TGCAGCGGCGCAGACAGGGCCCACACAGATACGCAGTATTTT
TRBJ1-2,.,.,TRBV19,CASSETGNYGYTF,TGTGCCAGTAGTGAGACAGGCAACTATGGCTACACCTTC
TRBJ1-2,.,.,TRBV5-1,CASSADGTNYGYTF,TGCGCCAGCAGCGCGGATGGGACAAATTATGGCTACACCTTC
TRBJ1-3,.,.,TRBV18,CASSPHGDSGNTIYF,TGTGCCAGCTCACCCCACGGGGACTCTGGAAACACCATATATTTT
TRBJ1-2,.,.,TRBV24-1,CATSDFSYGYTF,TGTGCCACCAGTGATTTCTCCTATGGCTACACCTTC
TRBJ2-5,TRBD2,once,TRBV27,CASSPRDYTGSETQYF,TGTGCCAGCAGTCCCCGGGACTATACGGGGTCGGAGACCCAGTACTTC
TRBJ1-2,.,.,TRBV6-5,CASSYKSSRGYTF,TGTGCCAGCAGTTACAAAAGTTCGCGGGGCTACACCTTC
TRBJ1-2,TRBD1,.,TRBV29-1,CSVEAQGARWAGYTF,TGCAGCGTTGAAGCGCAGGGGGCCCGATGGGCCGGCTACACCTTC
TRBJ2-7,TRBD1,.,TRBV28,CASSLYRGPNEQYF,TGTGCCAGCAGTTTATACAGGGGGCCCAACGAGCAGTACTTC
TRBJ1-1,TRBD1,.,TRBV14,CASSSWTGVYTEAFF,TGTGCCAGCAGCTCATGGACAGGGGTCTACACTGAAGCTTTCTTT
TRBJ1-2,.,.,TRBV3-1/TRBV3-2,CASSLQGVGGYTF,TGTGCCAGCAGCCTCCAGGGTGTGGGTGGCTACACCTTC
TRBJ1-3,.,.,TRBV2,CASREDFGNTIYF,TGTGCCAGCAGGGAGGACTTTGGAAACACCATATATTTT
TRBJ1-1,.,.,TRBV5-1,CASSLYTSNTEAFF,TGCGCCAGCAGCTTGTACACATCCAACACTGAAGCTTTCTTT
TRBJ1-2,.,.,TRBV5-1,CASSRSTTGGGYTF,TGCGCCAGCAGCCGATCTACGACAGGCGGTGGCTACACCTTC
TRBJ2-7,.,once,TRBV3-1/TRBV3-2,CASISRKGEQGISYEQYF,TGTGCCAGCATCTCAAGGAAAGGGGAACAAGGAATCTCCTACGAGCAGTACTTC
TRBJ1-5,TRBD1,few,TRBV29-1,CSVLGQVNQPQHF,TGCAGCGTCCTGGGACAGGTGAATCAGCCCCAGCATTTT
TRBJ1-1,TRBD1,.,TRBV3-1/TRBV3-2,CASSPRDRGNTEAFF,TGTGCCAGCAGCCCCCGGGACAGGGGAAACACTGAAGCTTTCTTT
TRBJ1-2,.,.,TRBV7-9,CASSLKTATNYGYTF,TGTGCCAGCAGCCTCAAGACAGCTACCAACTATGGCTACACCTTC
TRBJ1-1,TRBD1,.,TRBV4-1,CASSRTGAAGTEAFF,TGCGCCAGCAGCCGAACAGGGGCCGCAGGTACTGAAGCTTTCTTT